The rows below give T cell receptor beta chains drawn from one sample of a study of T-cell memory formation after mild COVID-19. Via MiXCR, TCRdb re-called the 5' RACE reads, giving one row per CDR3 protein. The data contain about 400,000 distinct CDR3 sequences, roughly 15% of them singletons. The sequencing sample was made of PBMCs or a T cell subset sorted from them (not recorded which). The receptors were gathered from a man between 18 and 29 years old who had mild COVID-19 (a few samples of this study predate the infection). Cell type and time point are not known. CDR3s include the opening cysteine and the closing phenylalanine or tryptophan. A D gene is named only where the DNA matches it firmly. Clone size appears in some rows only: once, few, many, or a class for an expanded clone.

TRBJ2-7,TRBV6-6,few,TRBD1,CASSLGWDRANEQYF,TGTGCCAGCAGTCTCGGGTGGGACAGGGCGAACGAGCAGTACTTC
TRBJ2-1,TRBV5-1,few,NA,CASSPLYNEQFF,TGCGCCAGCAGCCCTCTGTACAATGAGCAGTTCTTC
TRBJ2-7,TRBV5-1,few,NA,CASSLRVGYYEQYF,TGCGCCAGCAGCTTGCGGGTGGGGTACTACGAGCAGTACTTC
TRBJ1-5,TRBV6-2/TRBV6-3,NA,TRBD1,CASSYRQGTTYNQPQHF,TGTGCCAGCAGCTATAGACAGGGGACCACTTACAATCAGCCCCAGCATTTT
TRBJ2-2,TRBV12-3/TRBV12-4,few,NA,CASRGSGAGELFF,TGTGCCAGTAGGGGTAGCGGAGCCGGGGAGCTGTTTTTT
TRBJ2-5,TRBV7-2,NA,NA,CASSLRPSKKYQETQYF,TGTGCCAGCAGCTTAAGGCCGTCAAAAAAGTACCAAGAGACCCAGTACTTC
TRBJ2-7,TRBV2,NA,NA,CASREAVEQYF,TGTGCCAGCAGGGAGGCCGTCGAGCAGTACTTC
TRBJ2-1,TRBV9,NA,NA,CASSVAGSGYNEQFF,TGTGCCAGCAGCGTAGCCGGGTCCGGGTACAATGAGCAGTTCTTC
TRBJ2-3,TRBV11-2,NA,NA,CASSLQGLGSTDTQYF,TGTGCCAGCAGCCTCCAAGGACTGGGATCCACAGATACGCAGTATTTT
TRBJ2-7,TRBV4-3,few,NA,CASSQGGAQTYEQYF,TGCGCCAGCAGCCAAGGAGGGGCCCAAACCTACGAGCAGTACTTC
TRBJ2-7,TRBV4-1,few,TRBD1,CASSAIGQGASEQYF,TGCGCCAGCAGCGCAATTGGACAGGGGGCGAGCGAGCAGTACTTC
TRBJ2-3,TRBV24-1,few,NA,CATSAVSEDTQYF,TGTGCCACCAGTGCTGTTTCAGAAGATACGCAGTATTTT
TRBJ2-3,TRBV4-3,few,TRBD2,CASSQVRSGGSTDTQYF,TGCGCCAGCAGCCAAGTGAGGAGCGGGGGGTCCACAGATACGCAGTATTTT
TRBJ2-1,TRBV7-3,NA,NA,CASSLNPRGSQEDEQFF,TGTGCCAGCAGCTTAAATCCCCGGGGCAGCCAGGAAGATGAGCAGTTCTTC
TRBJ1-2,TRBV18,NA,NA,CASSPLEATYGYTF,TGTGCCAGCTCACCCCTGGAGGCGACCTATGGCTACACCTTC
TRBJ2-1,TRBV3-1,NA,TRBD1,CASSQTRQGNEQFF,TGTGCCAGCAGCCAGACCCGACAGGGGAATGAGCAGTTCTTC
TRBJ2-2,TRBV25-1,few,NA,CASSEPSLGTGELFF,TGTGCCAGCAGTGAGCCATCCCTGGGCACCGGGGAGCTGTTTTTT
TRBJ1-2,TRBV5-1,NA,TRBD1,CASRALQGNYGYTF,TGCGCCAGCAGGGCATTACAGGGGAACTATGGCTACACCTTC
TRBJ1-6,TRBV6-2/TRBV6-3,NA,NA,CASSSGGKGGNSPLHF,TGTGCCAGCAGTTCCGGAGGGAAAGGAGGTAATTCACCCCTCCACTTT
TRBJ2-4,TRBV7-9,few,NA,CASAAYGSIQYF,TGTGCCAGCGCGGCCTACGGTAGCATTCAGTACTTC
TRBJ2-7,TRBV29-1,NA,NA,CSVAGGDRPSYEQYF,TGCAGCGTTGCGGGGGGGGACAGACCTTCCTACGAGCAGTACTTC
TRBJ2-7,TRBV7-9,NA,TRBD2,CASTLAGVSYEQYF,TGTGCCAGCACCCTCGCGGGGGTGAGCTACGAGCAGTACTTC
TRBJ1-2,TRBV20-1,NA,NA,CSARDPRTEEGYTF,TGCAGTGCTAGGGACCCACGGACAGAAGAGGGCTACACCTTC
TRBJ1-1,TRBV4-1,many,NA,CASSLRGQNTEAFF,TGCGCCAGCAGCCTTCGAGGACAGAACACTGAAGCTTTCTTT
TRBJ2-7,TRBV5-1,NA,NA,CASSLNGPGNGEQYF,TGCGCCAGCAGCTTGAACGGGCCGGGGAACGGCGAGCAGTACTTC
TRBJ2-5,TRBV3-1,NA,NA,CASSRLPGGRQETQYF,TGTGCCAGCAGCCGCCTGCCGGGCGGCCGACAAGAGACCCAGTACTTC
TRBJ1-1,TRBV4-3,NA,NA,CASSQDGQRMNTEAFF,TGCGCCAGCAGCCAAGATGGCCAGAGGATGAACACTGAAGCTTTCTTT
TRBJ2-2,TRBV20-1,many,TRBD1,CSARDGSGQGIGGELFF,TGCAGTGCTAGAGATGGATCAGGACAGGGGATCGGCGGGGAGCTGTTTTTT
TRBJ1-5,TRBV2,NA,TRBD1,CASLGQENQPQHF,TGTGCCAGCCTTGGACAGGAGAATCAGCCCCAGCATTTT
TRBJ2-6,TRBV15,NA,NA,CATSRARTSGANVLTF,TGTGCCACCAGCAGAGCACGGACCTCTGGGGCCAACGTCCTGACTTTC
TRBJ1-5,TRBV6-6,NA,NA,CASSPRPGQPQHF,TGTGCCAGCAGCCCACGCCCCGGTCAGCCCCAGCATTTT
TRBJ1-2,TRBV9,few,NA,CASPRGAAGTYGYTF,TGTGCCAGCCCCCGGGGTGCTGCAGGGACCTATGGCTACACCTTC
TRBJ1-5,TRBV7-2,NA,NA,CASSLKVCAPTPLGCNQPQHF,TGTGCCAGCAGCTTAAAAGTATGTGCTCCTACCCCCTTAGGGTGCAATCAGCCCCAGCATTTT
TRBJ2-4,TRBV5-4,few,NA,CASSSSLAKNIQYF,TGTGCCAGCAGCTCCTCGCTAGCCAAAAACATTCAGTACTTC